Reported below is one T cell receptor beta chain. Its antigen is as yet unknown. The table came from immunoSEQ multiplex PCR; TCRdb's copy has only in-frame clones and leaves some out. In the table there are around 62,000 clones, around 70% of which are singletons. The data stem from a study of vaccination effects on CD4 cells after COVID-19. About the study: Post-vaccine draws lagged the second dose by a median of 72 days.

Investigators separated out CD4+ T cells once 10 days of culture had passed. Participants received two doses of either the BNT162b2 or mRNA-1273 vaccine. V lost 2 bases and J 4 bases, leaving 20 bases between the germline ends. CDR1 and CDR2 (germline): WSHSY, SAAADI. CDR3 length equals 17 residues. Broader study findings: Late in the post-vaccination period, infection-induced and vaccine-induced clones underwent marked clonal contraction.

The TCR sequence derives from a human donor who received a COVID-19 vaccine. The sequencing here drew on CD4+ T cells from PBMCs cultured without peptide, taken after COVID-19 vaccination. The V call is TRBV10-2, the J call TRBJ2-5; tentative D call: TRBD2 (5 bases). The CDR3 DNA reads TGCGCCAGCAGTGAGCGCGGAGTGCTAGCAGTCGCAGAGACCCAGTACTTC. Translated, it gives CASSERGVLAVAETQYF.